This TCR beta chain was sequenced during a study of blood T cell repertoires in COVID-19. On the study more broadly: Italy, Spain and the United States were the sources of the convalescent and acute COVID-19 samples.

CDR3 length: 14 amino acids. Germline trimming cut 6 bases from V and 4 bases from J; bases unmatched to any gene: 6. In germline, CDR1 is MNHEY, CDR2 SVGAGI. Cohorts were determined from participant-reported clinical history. The table came from immunoSEQ multiplex PCR; TCRdb's copy has only in-frame clones and leaves some out. The data show fewer than 350,000 clones, roughly 91% seen once. The TCR was taken from an older woman in a cohort exposed to, infected with or recovered from COVID-19 (not recorded which). The specimen was PBMCs or T cells enriched from blood (not recorded which). V is TRBV6-5 and J is TRBJ1-5, with TRBD1 matching 7 bases. CDR3 in DNA: TGTGCCAGCAGCCGAGGACAGGCTAATCAGCCCCAGCATTTT. This gives the protein CASSRGQANQPQHF.